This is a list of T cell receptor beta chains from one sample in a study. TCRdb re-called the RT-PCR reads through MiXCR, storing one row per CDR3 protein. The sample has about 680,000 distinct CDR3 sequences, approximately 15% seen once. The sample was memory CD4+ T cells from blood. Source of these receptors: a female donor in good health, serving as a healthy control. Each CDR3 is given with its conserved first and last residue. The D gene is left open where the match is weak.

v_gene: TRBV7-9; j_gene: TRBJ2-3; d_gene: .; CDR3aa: CASSLRGSLNTDTQYF
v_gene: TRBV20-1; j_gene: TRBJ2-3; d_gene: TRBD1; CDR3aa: CSARDPRQGGTDTQYF
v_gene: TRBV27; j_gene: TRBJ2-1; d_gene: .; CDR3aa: CASREPPAEQFF
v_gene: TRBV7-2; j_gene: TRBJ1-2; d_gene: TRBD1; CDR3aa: CASSPTQGGIYGYTF
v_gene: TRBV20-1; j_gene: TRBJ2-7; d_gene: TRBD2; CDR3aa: CSARDILAGFPYEQYF
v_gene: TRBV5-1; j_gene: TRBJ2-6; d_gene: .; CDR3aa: CASSLDGPSGANVLTF
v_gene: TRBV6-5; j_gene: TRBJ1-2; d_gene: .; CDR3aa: CASSSIRDGYGYTF
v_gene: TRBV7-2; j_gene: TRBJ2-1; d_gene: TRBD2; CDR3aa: CASSIMRDYLHEQFF
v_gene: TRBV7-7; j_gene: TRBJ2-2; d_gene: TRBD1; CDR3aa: CASSPIPGQGNTGELFF
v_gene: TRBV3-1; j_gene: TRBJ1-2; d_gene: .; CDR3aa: CASSQGQFFNVGYTF
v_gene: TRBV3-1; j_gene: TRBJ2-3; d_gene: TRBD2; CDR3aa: CASSHRGGRTDTQYF
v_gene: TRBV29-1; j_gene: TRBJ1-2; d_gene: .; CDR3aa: CSDGGADGYTF
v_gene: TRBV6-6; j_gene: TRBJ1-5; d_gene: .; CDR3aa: CASSYVSQPQHF
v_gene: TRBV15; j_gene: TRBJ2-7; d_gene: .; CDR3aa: CATSRVIGGRAHEQYF
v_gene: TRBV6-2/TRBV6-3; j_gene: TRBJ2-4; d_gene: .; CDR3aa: CASSPLGGREGIQYF
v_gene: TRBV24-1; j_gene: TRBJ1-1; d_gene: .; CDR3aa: CATSGPGETEAFF
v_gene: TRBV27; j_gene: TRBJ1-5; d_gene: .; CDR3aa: CASSLSQGRNQPQHF
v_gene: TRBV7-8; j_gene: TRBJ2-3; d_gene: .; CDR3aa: CASSLSGFGDTQYF
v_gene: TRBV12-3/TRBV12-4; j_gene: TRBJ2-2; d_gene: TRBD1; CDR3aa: CASSLRQGDGGELFF
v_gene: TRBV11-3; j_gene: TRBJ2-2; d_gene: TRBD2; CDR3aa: CASSLRASGQNTGELFF
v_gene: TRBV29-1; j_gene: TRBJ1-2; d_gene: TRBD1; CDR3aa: CSVLQGVDGYTF
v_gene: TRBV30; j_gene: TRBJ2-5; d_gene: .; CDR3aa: CAWSVREQETQYF
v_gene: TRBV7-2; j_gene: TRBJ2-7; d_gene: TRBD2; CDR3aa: CPSSPYSSGRMGQYF
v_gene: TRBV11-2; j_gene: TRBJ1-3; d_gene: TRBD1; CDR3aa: CASSPGQGRGNTIYF
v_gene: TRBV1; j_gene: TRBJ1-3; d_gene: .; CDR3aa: CTSSQEGPGAGLTGNTIYF
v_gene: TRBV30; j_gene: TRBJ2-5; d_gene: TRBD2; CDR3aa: CAWSGRLAETWQTQYF
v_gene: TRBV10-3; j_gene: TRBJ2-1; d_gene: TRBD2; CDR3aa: CAISESTSGTYNEQFF
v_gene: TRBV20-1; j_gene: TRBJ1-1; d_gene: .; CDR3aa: CSARERGTEAFF
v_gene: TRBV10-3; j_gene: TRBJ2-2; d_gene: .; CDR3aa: CAISEIGAENTGELFF
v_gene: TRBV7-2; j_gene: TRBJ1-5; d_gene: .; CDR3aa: CASSLKGAQPQHF
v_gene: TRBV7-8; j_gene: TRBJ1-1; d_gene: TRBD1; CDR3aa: CASSYRDSNTEAFF
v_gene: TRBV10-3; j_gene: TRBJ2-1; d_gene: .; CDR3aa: CATGANRMDEQFF
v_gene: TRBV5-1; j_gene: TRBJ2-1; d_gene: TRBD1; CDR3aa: CASSLDGRQGQFF
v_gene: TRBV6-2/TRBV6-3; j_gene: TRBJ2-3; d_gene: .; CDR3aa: CASSYMTDTQYF
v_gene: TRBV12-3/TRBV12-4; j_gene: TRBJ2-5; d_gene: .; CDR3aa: CASSDGTFPAQYF
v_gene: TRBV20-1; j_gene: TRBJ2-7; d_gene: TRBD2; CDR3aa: CSASDRAGTSYEQYF
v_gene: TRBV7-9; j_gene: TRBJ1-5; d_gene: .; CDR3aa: CASSPVGGRNQPQHF
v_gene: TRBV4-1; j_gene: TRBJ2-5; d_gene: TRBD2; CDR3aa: CASSQSSGRTETQYF